The next 27 T cell receptor beta chains were all read from a single sample in a study of CD8+ T cells in alopecia areata. Treatment meaning: oral pan-JAK inhibitor, 5-10 mg twice daily. Once RNA had been extracted, it was reverse transcribed into cDNA to act as the sequencing template. The method was immunoSEQ multiplex PCR; TCRdb's version includes in-frame clones alone and lacks a portion of them. The table includes 150,000 to 200,000 clones, more than 55% detected once. This specimen consisted of CD4+ T cells sorted from blood, obtained at approximately week 50, from a patient treated with tofacitinib. The receptors shown here come from a human donor with alopecia areata.

V gene TRBV7-2 combines with J gene TRBJ2-2, with D possibly matching TRBD1 (5 bases). The V end lost 1 base, the J end lost 6 bases, and 9 bases lay between the germline ends. Germline CDR1 is SGHTA and CDR2 is FQGNSA. This CDR3 is 14 amino acids long. The CDR3 DNA follows: TGTGCCAGCAGCTTAGAGGGGCTCGCCGGGGAGCTGTTTTTT. This encodes CASSLEGLAGELFF. Full variable domain (remainder filled in from reference TRBV7-2 and TRBJ2-2): GAGVSQSPSNKVTEKGKDVELRCDPISGHTALYWYRQSLGQGLEFLIYFQGNSAPDKSGLPSDRFSAERTGGSVSTLTIQRTQQEDSAVYLCASSLEGLAGELFFGEGSRLTVL.

The chain is built from TRBV30 and TRBJ1-3; D may be TRBD1 (5 bases). V was pared by 2 bases and J by 5 bases, with 13 bases between. The length of the CDR3 is 14 residues. CDR1 is GTSNPN and CDR2 is SVGIG in the germline V gene (reference sequence). DNA of the CDR3: TGTGCCTGGAGTTCACCCGGGACCCGAAACACCATATATTTT. This codes for CAWSSPGTRNTIYF.

Details on this clone: The identical CDR3 is also encoded by other nucleotide sequences in the sample. The chain links TRBV30 to TRBJ2-2, with D perhaps TRBD1 (5 bases). This CDR3 is 13 amino acids long. Trimming took 5 bases from V and 1 from J, leaving 8 bases between them. Per germline, CDR1 GTSNPN and CDR2 SVGIG (reference sequence). The CDR3 is CAWGTGNTGELFF. The CDR3 DNA is TGTGCCTGGGGAACAGGGAACACCGGGGAGCTGTTTTTT.

This clone has only one observation. The chain couples TRBV9 to TRBJ2-2, with 8 bases identical to TRBD1. The CDR3 consists of 18 residues. Germline lookup yields CDR1 SGDLS and CDR2 YYNGEE. The trim removed 0 bases at V and 5 bases at J, leaving 12 bases unmatched. The CDR3 region has the DNA TGTGCCAGCAGCGTAGGAGGAGGGCAGGGGGCTCGAACCGGGGAGCTGTTTTTT. Amino acid sequence: CASSVGGGQGARTGELFF.

The chain uses TRBV7-2 and TRBJ1-1; D is ambiguous. Deletions cut 4 bases from V and 0 bases from J, with 6 bases between. Per germline, CDR1 SGHTA and CDR2 FQGNSA. The CDR3 extends over 13 amino acids. The CDR3 protein is CASSSEVNTEAFF. In nucleotides, the CDR3 is TGTGCCAGCAGCTCCGAAGTGAACACTGAAGCTTTCTTT.

The chain couples TRBV7-7 to TRBJ2-1; TRBD2 matches at 13 bases. Germline CDR1 reads SSHAT; CDR2 reads FNYEAQ (reference sequence). Trimming at V came to 5 bases and at J to 4 bases, leaving 2 bases not matched to a gene. The CDR3 totals 15 residues. For the CDR3, the DNA is TGTGCCAGCAGCCTGGGACTAGCGGGGTACAATGAGCAGTTCTTC. This codes for CASSLGLAGYNEQFF.

The rearrangement joins TRBV7-3 to TRBJ2-3; D uncertain. This CDR3 contains 15 residues. Trimming pared 4 bases from V and 0 bases from J, leaving 11 bases between. Germline V gives CDR1 SGHTA, CDR2 FQGTGA. The CDR3 region is CASSWTGKSTDTQYF. CDR3 coding DNA: TGTGCCAGCAGCTGGACCGGCAAGAGCACAGATACGCAGTATTTT.

This clone was detected only a few times. The chain has TRBV10-3 and TRBJ2-3; 8 positions match TRBD2. V dropped 10 bases and J dropped 0; count of bases not matched to a gene: 12. There are 16 residues in the CDR3. Per germline, CDR1 ENHRY and CDR2 SYGVKD. The DNA of the CDR3 is TGTGCCACAAGAGGCGGGGGGCCGATGAGCACAGATACGCAGTATTTT. It specifies CATRGGGPMSTDTQYF.

The chain joins TRBV6-5 to TRBJ1-1; TRBD1 matches at 8 bases. Trimming took 4 bases from V and 7 from J; bases not matched to a gene: 14. Germline lookup yields CDR1 MNHEY and CDR2 SVGAGI. The CDR3 consists of 16 residues. The CDR3 is CASSSDTRQGRIEAFF. For the CDR3, the DNA is TGTGCCAGCAGTTCCGACACCCGACAGGGGAGGATTGAAGCTTTCTTT.

The chain couples TRBV5-1 to TRBJ2-1; the D is unclear. Per germline, CDR1 SGHRS and CDR2 YFSETQ. This CDR3 spans 16 amino acids. V was pared by 0 bases and J by 0 bases, with 10 bases between. The CDR3 DNA follows: TGCGCCAGCAGCTTGGCCCCGAGTAGCTCCTACAATGAGCAGTTCTTC. As protein: CASSLAPSSSYNEQFF.

The gene calls are TRBV30 and TRBJ2-6; D not certain. V was pared by 2 bases and J by 3 bases, with 5 bases between. The CDR3 has 13 residues. The germline V gene has CDR1 GTSNPN and CDR2 SVGIG (reference sequence). The CDR3 loop reads CAWSLSGANVLTF. CDR3 sequence (DNA): TGTGCCTGGAGTCTGAGTGGGGCCAACGTCCTGACTTTC.

This chain links TRBV29-1 with TRBJ2-1; D gene unclear. The CDR3 has 13 amino acids. In germline, CDR1 is SQVTM, CDR2 ANQGSEA. With 1 base removed from V and 5 bases from J, the gap between germline ends came to 9 bases. As DNA, the CDR3 is TGCAGCGTTGAAGCGGTTAAGGACAATGAGCAGTTCTTC. Translated: CSVEAVKDNEQFF.

V and J are TRBV5-4 and TRBJ2-3; D gene ambiguous. Between the trimmed V and J ends, which lost 0 bases and 7 bases, there was a span of 6 bases. The CDR3 spans 12 residues. Germline values: CDR1 SGHNT, CDR2 YYREEE (reference sequence). CDR3 residues: CASSLDRYTQYF. In nucleotides, the CDR3 is TGTGCCAGCAGCTTGGACCGTTATACGCAGTATTTT.

The chain links TRBV18 to TRBJ2-1; D is perhaps TRBD2 (5 bases). Trimming left V 4 bases short and J 10 bases short, with 20 bases between. The CDR3 extends over 15 amino acids. Germline CDR1 and CDR2: KGHSH and LQKENI. Here the CDR3 reads CASSRASSGYQEQFF. The CDR3 region has the DNA TGTGCCAGCTCACGTGCTAGCTCCGGTTATCAAGAGCAGTTCTTC.

The rearrangement joins TRBV5-4 to TRBJ1-2; the D is unclear. This CDR3 has 16 residues. Germline V gene sequence: CDR1 SGHNT, CDR2 YYREEE (reference sequence). Trimming shortened V by 4 bases and J by 0 bases, and 16 bases separated the two germline ends. The CDR3 bases are TGTGCCAGCAGCGTTGGCCCGGTCGGGACTAACTATGGCTACACCTTC. Protein product: CASSVGPVGTNYGYTF.

The chain combines TRBV29-1 with TRBJ2-3, with D tentatively TRBD1 (6 bases). The germline CDR1 and CDR2 sequences are SQVTM and ANQGSEA. The CDR3 sequence is 11 residues long. The CDR3 DNA reads as TGCAGTCAGGGGAAGGCAGATACGCAGTATTTT. It yields the protein CSQGKADTQYF.

This chain links TRBV11-2 with TRBJ2-5; D might be TRBD2 (5 bases). Trimming removed 5 bases at V and 13 bases at J, with 17 bases between. Germline V lookup: CDR1 SGHAT, CDR2 FQNNGV. The CDR3 spans 12 residues. CDR3 in amino acids: CASSPELAGPYF. The DNA for the CDR3 is TGTGCCAGCAGCCCTGAACTGGCGGGCCCGTACTTC.

The genes are TRBV10-3 and TRBJ1-2, with 7 bases that match TRBD1. The CDR3 has 15 residues. J gave up 7 bases and V 3 bases, and 11 bases lay outside the gene matches. Germline V gene sequence: CDR1 ENHRY, CDR2 SYGVKD. This chain's CDR3 is CAISEVGGGYSGYTF. The CDR3 nucleotides are TGTGCCATCAGTGAAGTAGGGGGCGGTTACAGTGGCTACACCTTC.

The table lists this clone with a few counts. The DNA of the CDR3 is TGTGCCAGCAGCCCAACGGGGGGGACTGAAAAACTGTTTTTT. Its translation is CASSPTGGTEKLFF. The rearrangement uses TRBV5-4 and TRBJ1-4; maybe TRBD1 (5 bases). CDR3 length: 14 residues. Per the germline V gene, CDR1 is SGHNT and CDR2 is YYREEE (reference sequence). Trimming removed 4 bases from V and 7 bases from J, with 14 bases in between.

The rearrangement joins TRBV11-2 to TRBJ2-1; D not certain. The CDR3 is 15 amino acids. CDR1 is SGHAT and CDR2 is FQNNGV in the germline V gene. Trimming removed 0 bases from V and 8 bases from J, with 14 bases in between. CDR3 residues: CASSLDQGNRDEQFF. CDR3 in DNA: TGTGCCAGCAGCTTAGATCAAGGGAATAGGGATGAGCAGTTCTTC.

The chain links TRBV7-2 to TRBJ1-2; 12 bases are shared with TRBD1. This CDR3 has 16 amino acids. Germline V gene lookup returns CDR1 SGHTA and CDR2 FQGNSA. V lost 7 bases to trimming and J lost 5 bases; unmatched junction nucleotides: 11. The CDR3, as DNA: TGTGCCAGCATCCTCGACCCGGGACAGGGGGCTTATGGCTACACCTTC. It is translated as CASILDPGQGAYGYTF.

This clone occurred a few times. The same CDR3 also results from other DNA sequences found in this sample. In nucleotides, the CDR3 is TGTGCCAGCAGTTTTACAGGGAACACTGAAGCTTTCTTT. Translated: CASSFTGNTEAFF. V is TRBV27 and J is TRBJ1-1; D possibly corresponds to TRBD1 (5 bases). This CDR3 spans 13 amino acids. V was clipped by 3 bases and J by 1 base, with 6 bases between them. CDR1 MNHEY and CDR2 SMNVEV come from the germline V gene (reference sequence).

The V call is TRBV5-1, the J call TRBJ1-1; D is ambiguous. Trimming took off 0 bases at V and 6 bases at J, with 3 bases between the two ends. Germline CDR1 and CDR2: SGHRS and YFSETQ. The length of the CDR3 is 11 residues. The CDR3 loop is CASSLESEAFF. DNA of the CDR3: TGCGCCAGCAGCTTGGAATCTGAAGCTTTCTTT.

The sample holds a few counts of this clone. This rearrangement joins TRBV11-2 to TRBJ2-5, with unresolved D. Trimming removed 1 base from V and 2 bases from J, with 14 bases in between. Germline V lookup: CDR1 SGHAT, CDR2 FQNNGV. The CDR3 is made up of 16 amino acids. The CDR3 loop is CASSLVRFAVQETQYF. The CDR3 nucleotides read TGTGCCAGCAGCTTAGTCCGGTTCGCGGTACAAGAGACCCAGTACTTC.

V gene TRBV9 combines with J gene TRBJ2-1, with 13 bases fitting TRBD2. CDR3 length equals 17 residues. After removal of 0 bases from V and 5 bases from J, the junction contained 5 bases not matched to a gene. CDR1 is SGDLS and CDR2 is YYNGEE in the germline V gene. DNA for the CDR3: TGTGCCAGCAGCGTAGATCCGGGACTAGCGGGGAACAATGAGCAGTTCTTC. Translation: CASSVDPGLAGNNEQFF.

This clone was seen a handful of times. The V call is TRBV15, the J call TRBJ1-1, with D uncertain. The CDR3 spans 14 residues. Trimming cost V 0 bases and J 1 base, with 6 bases left between them. From germline, CDR1 is LNHNV and CDR2 YYDKDF (reference sequence). DNA for the CDR3: TGTGCCACCAGCAGAGATCGGGGGAACACTGAAGCTTTCTTT. This encodes CATSRDRGNTEAFF.

CDR3: CASSQGSGGANTGELFF. CDR3 in DNA: TGCGCCAGCAGCCAAGGTAGCGGGGGAGCGAACACCGGGGAGCTGTTTTTT. The V and J genes are TRBV4-3 and TRBJ2-2, with TRBD2 identical over 9 bases. Germline V gives CDR1 LGHNA, CDR2 YSLEER. The CDR3 sequence is 17 residues long. J gave up 0 bases and V 1 base, and 3 bases lay outside the gene matches.